What follows is one TCR beta chain and its context. The assay was immunoSEQ multiplex PCR, and TCRdb's table has in-frame clones only and misses some. The sample includes about 59,000 clones, about 83% seen only once; the top ten take approximately 3.6%. The source of the sample is a study of blood T cell repertoires in COVID-19. On the study more broadly: T cells, B-cell-depleted T cells, or PBMCs supplied cDNA or gDNA.

The germline CDR1 and CDR2 sequences are LGHDT and YNNKEL (reference sequence). Trimming pared 4 bases from V and 4 bases from J, leaving 10 bases between. The CDR3 is 13 residues long. The rearrangement links TRBV3-1 (or the pseudogene TRBV3-2) to TRBJ2-5, with D possibly matching TRBD1 (6 bases). The sample was peripheral blood. The receptor comes from a woman aged 80 or over with acute or convalescent COVID-19. The DNA for the CDR3 is TGTGCCAGCAGCCTAAACAGGGCAGAGACCCAGTACTTC. This sequence encodes CASSLNRAETQYF.